This TCR beta chain was identified in a study of cytotoxic CD8 clonotypes in ibrutinib-treated CLL. About the study: Responses: roughly 25 partial, 2 complete; after median around 68 months, roughly 14 stayed remitted, around 12 progressed.

Here immunoSEQ multiplex PCR was the method, and the copy in TCRdb shows in-frame clones only, minus some. Of more than 140,000 clones listed, roughly 80% are singletons. Germline V lookup: CDR1 MDHEN, CDR2 SYDVKM. V was trimmed by 6 bases and J by 5 bases, leaving 10 bases between them. CDR3 size: 12 residues. This clone was counted only a few times. This chain joins TRBV28 and TRBJ1-2, with D possibly being TRBD1 (5 bases). This sequence was found in a human donor with chronic lymphocytic leukemia. Material: PBMCs, obtained after 12 months of ibrutinib treatment. CDR3 DNA sequence: TGTGCCAGCAGCCGATCAGGGTATGGCTACACCTTC. This sequence encodes CASSRSGYGYTF.